Below, 16 T cell receptor beta chains from the same sample are listed, as sequenced in a study of blood T cells in healthy people across ages. Using a J-beta primer mix together with a sample-barcoded 5' primer, a second PCR was run for roughly 7 to 11 cycles. TCRdb processed the 5' RACE reads anew with MiXCR; each CDR3 protein has one entry. The sample yields about 580,000 distinct CDR3 sequences, 47% seen once. Sequencing was done on a sample of blood. These receptors were taken from an elderly man in good health.

This clonotype was counted only a few times. CDR3 nucleotides: TGTGCCAGCAGTCCACGACTGGGTAGCGGGGGGTGGGAGACCCAGTACTTC. Translation gives CASSPRLGSGGWETQYF. V usage is TRBV12-3 or TRBV12-4 and J usage is TRBJ2-5; 10 positions match TRBD2. CDR3 length: 17 residues. V lost 5 bases to trimming and J lost 5 bases; unmatched junction nucleotides: 14.

This clonotype was counted many times. The gene calls are TRBV6-5 and TRBJ1-6; possibly TRBD1 for D (6 bases). The germline V and J ends were trimmed by 4 bases and 9 bases, with 13 bases remaining between them. The CDR3 has 14 amino acids. CDR1 and CDR2 (germline): MNHEY, SVGAGI. CDR3 sequence reads: CASSLDSGGSPLHF. CDR3 sequence (DNA): TGTGCCAGCAGTTTGGACAGTGGCGGTTCACCCCTCCACTTT.

This chain connects TRBV11-1 to TRBJ2-2, with 8 bases identical to TRBD1. From germline, CDR1 is SGHAT and CDR2 FQDESV (reference sequence). J was trimmed by 6 bases and V by 5 bases; bases with no gene match: 5. This CDR3 has 14 residues. This CDR3 is CASSKQGVAGELFF. The CDR3 nucleotides read TGTGCCAGCAGCAAACAGGGGGTCGCCGGGGAGCTGTTTTTT.

This clonotype has more than one count but fewer than ten. This rearrangement joins TRBV18 to TRBJ1-4; 9 bases fit TRBD1. CDR1 and CDR2 (germline): KGHSH, LQKENI. This CDR3 has 15 residues. With 5 bases clipped from V and 8 bases from J, the junction kept 9 bases outside the gene matches. The CDR3 loop is CASSAAGTGSEKLFF. The CDR3 DNA sequence: TGTGCCAGCTCAGCCGCCGGGACAGGGTCGGAAAAACTGTTTTTT.

The chain combines TRBV5-1 with TRBJ2-3, with D possibly TRBD1 on 5 matching bases. The CDR3 extends over 16 amino acids. The germline gives CDR1 SGHRS, CDR2 YFSETQ. Trimming removed 5 bases at V and 0 bases at J, with 16 bases between. CDR3 DNA sequence: TGCGCCAGCAGGCCTTGGGGTCAGGGAAGCACAGATACGCAGTATTTT. Protein product: CASRPWGQGSTDTQYF.

This clonotype came up once. J is TRBJ1-1 and V is TRBV9, with D unclear. In germline, CDR1 is SGDLS, CDR2 YYNGEE. Trimming pared 0 bases from V and 0 bases from J, leaving 12 bases between. The CDR3 covers 16 residues. In DNA, the CDR3 is TGTGCCAGCAGCGTAGAACCCACCGCCATGAACACTGAAGCTTTCTTT. This encodes CASSVEPTAMNTEAFF.

V usage is TRBV5-1 and J usage is TRBJ2-1, with 8 nucleotides matching TRBD2. The CDR3 is made up of 14 amino acids. The junction had 5 bases not matched to a gene; V was cut back by 1 base and J by 8 bases. CDR1 SGHRS and CDR2 YFSETQ come from the germline V gene. Here the CDR3 DNA reads TGCGCCAGCAGCTTGCAGACTAGCGAGGATGAGCAGTTCTTC. It codes for CASSLQTSEDEQFF.

This clonotype was seen a few times. The chain employs TRBV29-1 and TRBJ2-3; 10 bases map to TRBD2. With V trimmed by 3 bases and J by 7 bases, 4 bases remained unmatched. The germline CDR1 and CDR2 sequences are SQVTM and ANQGSEA. This CDR3 comprises 13 residues. CDR3 residues: CSVDSGGPHTQYF. The CDR3 DNA sequence: TGCAGCGTTGATAGCGGGGGGCCACATACGCAGTATTTT.

The chain has TRBV14 and TRBJ1-2; no firm D call. This CDR3 comprises 13 residues. CDR1 and CDR2 (germline): SGHDN, FVKESK. V was clipped by 4 bases and J by 4 bases, with 10 bases between them. CDR3 sequence (DNA): TGTGCCAGCAGCCGCCAGAGTTTCTATGGCTACACCTTC. Amino acids: CASSRQSFYGYTF.

This clonotype came up many times. At one end the junction does not follow the germline gene, possibly because of a read error. This chain links TRBV5-1 with TRBJ2-3; unclear D gene. The germline gives CDR1 SGHRS, CDR2 YFSETQ. The CDR3 length is 12 residues. CDR3: CASSFSTDTQYF. CDR3 sequence (DNA): TGTGCCAGCAGCTTCAGCACAGATACGCAGTATTTT.

The chain is built from TRBV20-1 and TRBJ1-4, with no clear D. This CDR3 comprises 13 residues. Per germline, CDR1 DFQATT and CDR2 SNEGSKA (reference sequence). V lost 6 bases, J lost 7 bases, and 15 bases lay in between. The CDR3 here is CSAPPKPFEKLFF. The CDR3 region has the DNA TGCAGTGCACCGCCGAAGCCCTTTGAAAAACTGTTTTTT.

This clonotype turned up a few times. V is TRBV20-1 and J is TRBJ2-3; 9 bases match TRBD2. Germline V gives CDR1 DFQATT, CDR2 SNEGSKA (reference sequence). The CDR3 contains 17 residues. Trimming removed 1 base from V and 0 bases from J; junction bases left unmatched: 8. CDR3 DNA: TGCAGTGCTAGAGCCACCTGGGCGGGAGGGAGCACAGATACGCAGTATTTT. It codes for CSARATWAGGSTDTQYF.

The table lists this clonotype with a few counts. A much larger clone lies one base from this, so it may be a read error. The V gene is TRBV6-5, the J gene TRBJ2-5, with 7 bases that match TRBD1. This CDR3 has 14 amino acids. CDR1 and CDR2 (germline): MNHEY, SVGAGI. V dropped 5 bases and J dropped 2; count of bases not matched to a gene: 5. CDR3: CASSALQGQETQYF. The CDR3 bases are TGTGCCAGCAGTGCCCTACAGGGGCAAGAGACCCAGTACTTC.

This clonotype has a handful of counts. The chain employs TRBV7-8 and TRBJ2-1; TRBD2 matches 8 bases. With 4 bases clipped from V and 5 bases from J, the junction kept 13 bases outside the gene matches. Germline values: CDR1 SGHVS, CDR2 FQNEAQ. The CDR3 runs to 17 residues. Here the CDR3 reads CASSSRISGTGNNEQFF. The DNA of the CDR3 is TGTGCCAGCAGCTCGAGAATTAGCGGGACTGGGAACAATGAGCAGTTCTTC. The entire variable domain, with the rest obtained from reference TRBV7-8 and TRBJ2-1, is as follows: GAGVSQSPRYKVAKRGQDVALRCDPISGHVSLFWYQQALGQGPEFLTYFQNEAQLDKSGLPSDRFFAERPEGSVSTLKIQRTQQEDSAVYLCASSSRISGTGNNEQFFGPGTRLTVL.

The CDR3 nucleotides are TGCAGTGCAGGGACTAGCGGCTACGAGCAGTACTTC. This codes for CSAGTSGYEQYF. The chain couples TRBV20-1 to TRBJ2-7; 11 positions match TRBD2. The length of the CDR3 is 12 residues. V shed 6 bases, J shed 3 bases, and the junction held 1 base outside the gene matches. CDR1 and CDR2 (germline): DFQATT, SNEGSKA (reference sequence).

This clonotype was observed many times. The CDR3, as DNA: TGTGCCAGCAGCTTAGCGGGAGCGGGGTTCGAGCAGTACTTC. Protein sequence: CASSLAGAGFEQYF. The chain couples TRBV7-2 to TRBJ2-7; 7 bases match TRBD2. The CDR3 runs 14 residues. Per the germline V gene, CDR1 is SGHTA and CDR2 is FQGNSA. V gave up 0 bases and J gave up 6 bases; unmatched junction bases: 5.